This TCR beta chain appears in the sequencing data of a study of cytomegalovirus exposure and HLA in healthy donors. At the level of the study: In terms of ancestry, the Caucasian-associated cluster contained about four fifths of the 300 to 400 genotyped donors. Broader study findings: Association of a missense DCLRE1C variant with TCR beta V- and J-gene trimming was reported in a later analysis. Later work found most CMV-associated TCR beta chains apparently HLA-restricted.

Researchers ran the PCR with 60 Vbeta and 13 Jbeta primers. Here immunoSEQ multiplex PCR was the method, and the copy in TCRdb shows in-frame clones only, minus some. The sample consists of 100,000 to 150,000 clones, roughly 80% of them appearing once. Donors counted as nominally healthy when sampled, yet unrecorded immune exposures were likely. As for this clone: As yet, its antigen is unknown.

CDR1 LGHNA and CDR2 YNFKEQ come from the germline V gene. Trimming shortened V by 4 bases and J by 7 bases, and 19 bases separated the two germline ends. This CDR3 comprises 15 residues. The chain joins TRBV4-2 to TRBJ1-2; D might be TRBD1 (6 bases). This clonotype was sampled from a man aged 18-30 years in good health and CMV-seronegative. Sequencing used PBMCs. CDR3: CASSPPGVGTTGYTF. CDR3 coding DNA: TGTGCCAGCAGCCCTCCTGGGGTGGGGACAACTGGCTACACCTTC.